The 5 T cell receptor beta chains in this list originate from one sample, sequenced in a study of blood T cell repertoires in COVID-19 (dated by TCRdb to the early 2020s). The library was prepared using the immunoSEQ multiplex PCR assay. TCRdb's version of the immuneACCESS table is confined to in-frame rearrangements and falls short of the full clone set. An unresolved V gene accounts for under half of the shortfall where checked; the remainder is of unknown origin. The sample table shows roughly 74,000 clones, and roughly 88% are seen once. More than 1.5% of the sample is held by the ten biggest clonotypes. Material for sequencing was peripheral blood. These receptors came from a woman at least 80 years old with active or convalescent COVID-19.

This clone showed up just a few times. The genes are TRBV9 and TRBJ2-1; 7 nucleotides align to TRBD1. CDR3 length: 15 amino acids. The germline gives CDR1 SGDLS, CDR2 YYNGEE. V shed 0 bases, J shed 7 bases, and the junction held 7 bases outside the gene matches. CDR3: CASSVGGQPLNEQFF. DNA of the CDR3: TGTGCCAGCAGCGTAGGGGGACAGCCCTTGAATGAGCAGTTCTTC.

The CDR3 region has the DNA TGTGCCAGCAGCTTATACCTCGGGAGAGAGACCCAGTACTTC. This sequence encodes CASSLYLGRETQYF. The gene calls are TRBV7-2 and TRBJ2-5, with D perhaps matching TRBD2 (6 bases). Trimming took 2 bases from V and 4 from J, leaving 11 bases between them. The CDR3 is made up of 14 amino acids. The germline V gene encodes CDR1 SGHTA and CDR2 FQGNSA. Supplemented by reference TRBV7-2 and TRBJ2-5, the full variable domain reads GAGVSQSPSNKVTEKGKDVELRCDPISGHTALYWYRQSLGQGLEFLIYFQGNSAPDKSGLPSDRFSAERTGGSVSTLTIQRTQQEDSAVYLCASSLYLGRETQYFGPGTRLLVL.

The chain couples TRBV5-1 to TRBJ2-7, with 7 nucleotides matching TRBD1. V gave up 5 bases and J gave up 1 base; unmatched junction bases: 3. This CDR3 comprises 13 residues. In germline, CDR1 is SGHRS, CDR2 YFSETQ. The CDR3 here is CASRGTASYEQYF. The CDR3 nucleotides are TGCGCCAGCAGGGGGACAGCTTCCTACGAGCAGTACTTC.

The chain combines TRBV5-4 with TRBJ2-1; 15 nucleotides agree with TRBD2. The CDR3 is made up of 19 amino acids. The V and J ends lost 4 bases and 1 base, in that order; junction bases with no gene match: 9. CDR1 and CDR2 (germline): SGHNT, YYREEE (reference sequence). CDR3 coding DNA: TGTGCCAGCAGCATCCCCGGACTAGCGGGGGGGCAGTCCTACAATGAGCAGTTCTTC. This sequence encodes CASSIPGLAGGQSYNEQFF.

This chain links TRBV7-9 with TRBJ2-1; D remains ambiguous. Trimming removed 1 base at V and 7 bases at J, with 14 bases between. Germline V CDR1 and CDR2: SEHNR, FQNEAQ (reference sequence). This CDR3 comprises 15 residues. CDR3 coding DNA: TGTGCCAGCAGCTTAGTCGGCAATCAGGTTAATGAGCAGTTCTTC. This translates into CASSLVGNQVNEQFF.